The 5 T cell receptor beta chains below all came from one sample that was sequenced in a study of T cell repertoires in cytomegalovirus infection. TCRdb processed the reads anew with MiXCR; each CDR3 protein has one entry. The sample includes around 800,000 distinct CDR3 sequences, 32% of them seen just once. What these receptors recognize is not known. The specimen was cultured CD8+ T cells from PBMCs, collected from culture after CMV antigen stimulation. The receptors derive from a human donor in good health (CMV status not recorded). Some clones in this sample may be carry-over from other donors' samples.

The sample holds one count of this clonotype. The chain's CDR3 is CASSPQGFEQYF. Here the CDR3 DNA reads TGTGCCAGCAGTCCCCAGGGGTTCGAGCAGTACTTC. The chain carries TRBV25-1 and TRBJ2-7; perhaps TRBD1 as D (6 bases). CDR3 length equals 12 residues. V lost 5 bases and J 6 bases, leaving 11 bases between the germline ends. Germline CDR1 MGHDK, CDR2 SYGVNS.

The chain combines TRBV18 with TRBJ2-1; either TRBD1 or TRBD2 may supply D (5 bases each). V lost 6 bases, J lost 4 bases, and 19 bases lay in between. CDR1 KGHSH and CDR2 LQKENI come from the germline V gene. The CDR3 has 16 amino acids. CDR3 sequence (DNA): TGTGCCAGCTCTCCTCCGGACGGGGACCCATACAATGAGCAGTTCTTC. It encodes CASSPPDGDPYNEQFF. The complete variable domain, with remaining parts taken from reference TRBV18 and TRBJ2-1, reads NAGVMQNPRHLVRRRGQEARLRCSPMKGHSHVYWYRQLPEEGLKFMVYLQKENIIDESGMPKERFSAEFPKEGPSILRIQQVVRGDSAAYFCASSPPDGDPYNEQFFGPGTRLTVL.

This clonotype was seen a few times. This chain uses TRBV12-3 or TRBV12-4 with TRBJ1-4; D remains unclear. There are 16 residues in the CDR3. The V end was cut by 4 bases, the J end by 7 bases, with 19 bases between. DNA of the CDR3: TGTGCCAGCAGTTATACAACCGGTTACAGAATTGAAAAACTGTTTTTT. The encoded protein is CASSYTTGYRIEKLFF.

This clonotype has more than one count but fewer than ten. The chain combines TRBV4-2 with TRBJ1-5; D is uncertain. Trimming shortened V by 1 base and J by 3 bases, and 10 bases separated the two germline ends. The CDR3 runs 15 residues. Germline V CDR1 and CDR2: LGHNA, YNFKEQ. The CDR3 sequence is CASSQGSQYNQPQHF. The CDR3 bases are TGTGCCAGCAGCCAAGGGTCCCAGTACAATCAGCCCCAGCATTTT.

The CDR3 protein is CASSYATENTEAFF. In DNA, the CDR3 is TGTGCCAGCAGTTACGCAACCGAGAACACTGAAGCTTTCTTT. This chain joins TRBV6-5 and TRBJ1-1; D uncertain. The ends were cut back, 2 bases at V and 1 base at J, with 8 bases in the middle. The CDR3 has 14 amino acids. Germline CDR1 and CDR2: MNHEY and SVGAGI.